The rows below give T cell receptor beta chains drawn from one sample of a study of blood T cell repertoires in COVID-19. The assay was immunoSEQ multiplex PCR, and TCRdb's table has in-frame clones only and misses some. The sample includes roughly 60,000 clones, about 85% of them seen just once. Sequenced sample: peripheral blood. The source is a human donor with acute or convalescent COVID-19. The donor label of this sample is uncertain. Both conserved end residues are part of each CDR3. The order of the fields is D gene, V gene, clone size, J gene, CDR3 DNA, CDR3 protein. The D gene is left open where the match is weak. Rows may omit the clone size; those that give it use once, few, many or a size class.

TRBD1	TRBV11-2	NA	TRBJ1-3	TGTGCCAGCAGTTTGACAGGGGCGGCTGGAAACACCATATATTTT	CASSLTGAAGNTIYF
TRBD2	TRBV10-3	NA	TRBJ2-1	TGTGCCATCAGTGAGTCGGGAGGGCAGCTTCACTACAATGAGCAGTTCTTC	CAISESGGQLHYNEQFF
NA	TRBV5-1	NA	TRBJ1-1	TGCGCCAGCAGCCCGACAGGTAGCCGCACTGAAGCTTTCTTT	CASSPTGSRTEAFF
TRBD2	TRBV3-1/TRBV3-2	NA	TRBJ2-3	TGTGCCAGCAGCCACCTACTAGCGGGGCTCACAGATACGCAGTATTTT	CASSHLLAGLTDTQYF
NA	TRBV7-8	NA	TRBJ1-1	TGTGCCAGCAGCCAGGCACGGGGGGGCAGCGGTAACACTGAAGCTTTCTTT	CASSQARGGSGNTEAFF
NA	TRBV30	NA	TRBJ2-2	TGTGCCTGGAGTAGGCGGGCCTACTCCACCGGGGAGCTGTTTTTT	CAWSRRAYSTGELFF
NA	TRBV19	NA	TRBJ2-1	TGTGCCAGTAGTCATTTACCCAGTGACAATGAGCAGTTCTTC	CASSHLPSDNEQFF
TRBD1	TRBV7-3	NA	TRBJ1-2	TGTGCCAGCAGCACTCGACAGGGGGCCCACCAGGGCTACACCTTC	CASSTRQGAHQGYTF
NA	TRBV7-8	NA	TRBJ2-7	TGTGCCAGCAGCTTAGAATGGGACAAGGTCTACGAGCAGTACTTC	CASSLEWDKVYEQYF
NA	TRBV5-1	few	TRBJ1-1	TGCGCCAGCAATTCTGCCGCTACTATGAACACTGAAGCTTTCTTT	CASNSAATMNTEAFF
TRBD1	TRBV18	NA	TRBJ2-1	TGTGCCAGCTCACCATTGGGACAGGCCTCCTACAATGAGCAGTTCTTC	CASSPLGQASYNEQFF
TRBD1	TRBV5-4	NA	TRBJ1-2	TGTGCCAGCAGCTTCCGGGACAGGACCTACGGCTACACCTTC	CASSFRDRTYGYTF
NA	TRBV7-2	NA	TRBJ2-7	TGTGCCAGCAGCTTAGAGCAGGGCTACGAGCAGTACTTC	CASSLEQGYEQYF
TRBD2	TRBV29-1	NA	TRBJ2-5	TGCAGCGTCGCCGGGACTAGCGGGGGAAAGGAGACCCAGTACTTC	CSVAGTSGGKETQYF
TRBD2	TRBV2	few	TRBJ2-1	TGTGCCAGCAGTGATAGGAGCGGGAGGGATAATGAGCAGTTCTTC	CASSDRSGRDNEQFF
TRBD1	TRBV5-1	few	TRBJ1-6	TGCGCCAGCAGCTTGGAGGGACAGGGAGAGAATTCACCCCTCCACTTT	CASSLEGQGENSPLHF
TRBD1	TRBV10-2	NA	TRBJ1-2	TGCGCCAGCAGTTCCTCGACAGGGTGGGATGGCTACACCTTC	CASSSSTGWDGYTF
NA	TRBV5-1	NA	TRBJ1-1	TGCGCCAGCAGCTTGGGAACAGCTACATTGAACACTGAAGCTTTCTTT	CASSLGTATLNTEAFF
NA	TRBV2	few	TRBJ2-7	TGTGCCAGCATCCTGACAGGTGTATCTAACGAGCAGTACTTC	CASILTGVSNEQYF
TRBD1	TRBV28	NA	TRBJ1-2	TGTGCCAGCAGTTATGAGACAGGGGGCATCTATGGCTACACCTTC	CASSYETGGIYGYTF
NA	TRBV10-1	NA	TRBJ2-1	TGCGCCAGCAGTGAGTCAACTCGGGGTGAGCAGTTCTTC	CASSESTRGEQFF
NA	TRBV19	NA	TRBJ1-5	TGTGCCAGTAGTGGGGACATCAATCAGCCCCAGCATTTT	CASSGDINQPQHF
TRBD1	TRBV5-1	few	TRBJ2-1	TGCGCCAGCAGCTTGGAACAGGGGAGTGTTGGTGAGCAGTTCTTC	CASSLEQGSVGEQFF
TRBD2	TRBV7-3	few	TRBJ2-6	TGTGCCAGCAGCTTAGAGACTAGCGGTTGGAGAACTGGGGCCAACGTCCTGACTTTC	CASSLETSGWRTGANVLTF
TRBD2	TRBV10-3	NA	TRBJ2-1	TGTGCCATCAGTGAGGGATTCGGGGGGGACAATGAGCAGTTCTTC	CAISEGFGGDNEQFF
NA	TRBV2	few	TRBJ2-1	TGTGCCAGCAGTCGAGTCTCGAGCTCCTACAATGAGCAGTTCTTC	CASSRVSSSYNEQFF
NA	TRBV28	NA	TRBJ1-1	TGTGCCGTTCCGGGGACACAGAACACTGAAGCTTTCTTT	CAVPGTQNTEAFF
NA	TRBV7-8	NA	TRBJ2-5	TGTGCCAGCAGCCTTCTGTTAGTGGAGACCCAGTACTTC	CASSLLLVETQYF
TRBD1	TRBV29-1	NA	TRBJ2-7	TGCAGCGTTTTCAAATCAGGGGGCCTGGACGAGCAGTACTTC	CSVFKSGGLDEQYF
TRBD2	TRBV7-9	NA	TRBJ2-7	TGTGCCAGCAGCGCTACTAGCGGGAGGGCCGGCGAGCAGTACTTC	CASSATSGRAGEQYF
TRBD1	TRBV2	NA	TRBJ2-7	TGTGCCAGCAGAAGCCGGGACAGGGATATTAACGAGCAGTACTTC	CASRSRDRDINEQYF
NA	TRBV5-6	NA	TRBJ1-5	TGTGCCAGCAGCTTGCAGGGGATCAATCAGCCCCAGCATTTT	CASSLQGINQPQHF
TRBD2	TRBV18	NA	TRBJ2-1	TGTGCCAGCTCACCACGGGAGGGGATGGGGCCATACAATGAGCAGTTCTTC	CASSPREGMGPYNEQFF
NA	TRBV5-1	NA	TRBJ2-1	TGCGCCAGCAGCTTGGGACTATTCGGTGGGAATGAGCAGTTCTTC	CASSLGLFGGNEQFF
NA	TRBV3-1/TRBV3-2	NA	TRBJ2-1	TGTGCCAGCAGTCCGACAGGATATGAGCAGTTCTTC	CASSPTGYEQFF
TRBD2	TRBV9	NA	TRBJ2-5	TGTGCCAGCAGCGTAGGTAGCGGGGGACCCCAAGAGACCCAGTACTTC	CASSVGSGGPQETQYF
NA	TRBV15	NA	TRBJ2-3	TGTGCCACCAGCATTGGAGTTACAGATACGCAGTATTTT	CATSIGVTDTQYF
TRBD1	TRBV12-3/TRBV12-4	NA	TRBJ1-6	TGTGCCAGCGTCCGACAGGGGGGTTCACCCCTCCACTTT	CASVRQGGSPLHF
NA	TRBV3-1/TRBV3-2	NA	TRBJ2-5	TGTGCCAGCAGCCAAGAATGGCAGACCCAGTACTTC	CASSQEWQTQYF
TRBD1	TRBV29-1	NA	TRBJ1-1	TGCAGCGTCGGAAGACAGGGGGACACTGAAGCTTTCTTT	CSVGRQGDTEAFF
TRBD1	TRBV5-4	NA	TRBJ1-2	TGTGCCAGCAGCTCGGGACAGGAGAAAAACTATGGCTACACCTTC	CASSSGQEKNYGYTF
TRBD2	TRBV6-5	few	TRBJ2-7	TGTGCCAGCAGCCTCGGACTAGCGGGAGACGAGCAGTACTTC	CASSLGLAGDEQYF
TRBD2	TRBV14	NA	TRBJ2-3	TGTGCCAGCAGCCAAGGTAGCGGGGCAAGGCAGTATTTT	CASSQGSGARQYF
NA	TRBV24-1	NA	TRBJ1-5	TGTGCCACCAGTGATTTGCAACAGGTTATTAATCAGCCCCAGCATTTT	CATSDLQQVINQPQHF
TRBD2	TRBV3-1/TRBV3-2	NA	TRBJ2-1	TGTGCCAGCAGCCCAAAAGGACTAGCGGGGCGCTTGTATGAGCAGTTCTTC	CASSPKGLAGRLYEQFF
TRBD1	TRBV9	NA	TRBJ1-2	TGTGCCAGCAGAGCCGACAGGGGTAACTATGGCTACACCTTC	CASRADRGNYGYTF
NA	TRBV6-4	NA	TRBJ1-2	TGTGCCAGCAGAAAATGGAGGGACCCGAGTAGAAGAGCTAACTATGGCTACACCTTC	CASRKWRDPSRRANYGYTF
NA	TRBV9	NA	TRBJ2-5	TGTGCCAGCAGCGTAGGCGAGGTGAGAGAGACCCAGTACTTC	CASSVGEVRETQYF
NA	TRBV7-7	NA	TRBJ2-3	TGTGCTAGCAGCTTAGCGCCCCATTGGCGAGATCAGGCCCGCACAGATACGCAGTATTTT	CASSLAPHWRDQARTDTQYF